The 23 T cell receptor beta chains given below trace back to one sample, sequenced in a study of cytomegalovirus exposure and HLA in healthy donors. Vbeta (60) and Jbeta (13) primers were used in the PCR. Using immunoSEQ multiplex PCR, the repertoire was profiled, and TCRdb retains in-frame clones only, with some absent. The sample includes fewer than 120,000 clones, 76% of them seen just once. Specimen: PBMCs. These receptors all stem from a man aged 25-45 years in good health and CMV-seropositive.

The V and J genes are TRBV6-5 and TRBJ1-1; no definite D call. CDR3 length: 13 amino acids. The germline V and J ends were trimmed by 4 bases and 4 bases, with 10 bases remaining between them. Per germline, CDR1 MNHEY and CDR2 SVGAGI. CDR3 sequence: CASSWRVSTEAFF. The CDR3 DNA reads as TGTGCCAGCAGTTGGAGGGTTTCCACTGAAGCTTTCTTT.

This chain joins TRBV6-5 and TRBJ2-7; TRBD1 agrees at 7 bases. The V and J ends lost 6 bases and 2 bases, in that order; junction bases with no gene match: 7. This CDR3 spans 14 amino acids. Per germline, CDR1 MNHEY and CDR2 SVGAGI. The CDR3 DNA reads TGTGCCAGCAGCCCCCTTGGGACAGCCTACGAGCAGTACTTC. As protein: CASSPLGTAYEQYF.

The chain joins TRBV18 to TRBJ2-3; D is undetermined. Trimming left V 6 bases short and J 3 bases short, with 7 bases between. Germline CDR1 reads KGHSH; CDR2 reads LQKENI. The length of the CDR3 is 12 residues. The CDR3 region has the DNA TGTGCCAGCTCCACGAGTACAGATACGCAGTATTTT. Protein sequence: CASSTSTDTQYF. Complete variable domain (other parts from reference TRBV18 and TRBJ2-3): NAGVMQNPRHLVRRRGQEARLRCSPMKGHSHVYWYRQLPEEGLKFMVYLQKENIIDESGMPKERFSAEFPKEGPSILRIQQVVRGDSAAYFCASSTSTDTQYFGPGTRLTVL.

This sequence joins TRBV5-6 and TRBJ1-3, with D tentatively TRBD1 (5 bases). Germline CDR1 is SGHDT and CDR2 is YYEEEE. Between the trimmed V and J ends, which lost 4 bases and 2 bases, there was a span of 13 bases. CDR3 length: 15 amino acids. The chain's CDR3 is CASSRYTGTGNTIYF. In DNA form, the CDR3 reads TGTGCCAGCAGCCGTTATACAGGTACTGGAAACACCATATATTTT.

The count of this clone is one. The V call is TRBV30, the J call TRBJ2-7; a possible D gene is TRBD2 (6 bases). Germline CDR1 and CDR2: GTSNPN and SVGIG (reference sequence). V was shortened by 5 bases and J by 5 bases, with 10 bases between the two germline ends. The CDR3 totals 11 residues. The CDR3 reads CAWAGSDEQYF. For the CDR3, the DNA is TGTGCCTGGGCGGGGTCCGACGAGCAGTACTTC.

This clone showed up just a few times. V gene TRBV4-1 combines with J gene TRBJ1-5; no clear D. CDR1 MGHRA and CDR2 YSYEKL come from the germline V gene. The V end was cut by 4 bases, the J end by 1 base, with 17 bases between. CDR3 length equals 17 residues. CDR3 protein: CASSPKSGIPSNQPQHF. DNA for the CDR3: TGCGCCAGCAGCCCCAAATCCGGGATTCCAAGCAATCAGCCCCAGCATTTT.

The chain joins TRBV30 to TRBJ2-7; D is undetermined. V was shortened by 7 bases and J by 6 bases, with 16 bases between the two germline ends. Germline V CDR1 and CDR2: GTSNPN, SVGIG (reference sequence). CDR3 size: 12 residues. The CDR3 here is CASRWAYSEQYF. The CDR3 nucleotides are TGTGCCTCTCGATGGGCTTATTCCGAGCAGTACTTC.

V gene TRBV28 combines with J gene TRBJ2-5; D is perhaps TRBD2 (6 bases). The CDR3 has 15 residues. V was shortened by 5 bases and J by 9 bases, with 22 bases between the two germline ends. The V gene's germline CDR1 is MDHEN and CDR2 SYDVKM. As DNA, the CDR3 is TGTGCCAGCAGTGCCCCGGGCCCTCAAAGGGAGGCCCAGTACTTC. Its translation is CASSAPGPQREAQYF.

The chain couples TRBV18 to TRBJ2-5; D is ambiguous. Trimming removed 1 base from V and 0 bases from J, with 12 bases in between. The germline V gene has CDR1 KGHSH and CDR2 LQKENI. This CDR3 has 16 amino acids. For the CDR3, the DNA is TGTGCCAGCTCACCACTTGATCTCGACTACCAAGAGACCCAGTACTTC. Translated, it gives CASSPLDLDYQETQYF.

The V and J genes are TRBV7-2 and TRBJ2-7, with 9 bases that match TRBD1. The CDR3 sequence is 14 residues long. From germline, CDR1 is SGHTA and CDR2 FQGNSA. The junction had 6 bases not matched to a gene; V was cut back by 5 bases and J by 4 bases. The CDR3 region is CASSPGQGGYEQYF. CDR3 DNA sequence: TGTGCCAGCAGCCCGGGACAGGGAGGGTACGAGCAGTACTTC.

In its sample, this clone was seen a few times. This chain joins TRBV28 and TRBJ2-7; D may be TRBD2 (7 bases). Germline V gene sequence: CDR1 MDHEN, CDR2 SYDVKM. This CDR3 region has 17 residues. The V end lost 6 bases, the J end lost 0 bases, and 21 bases lay between the germline ends. The CDR3 DNA sequence: TGTGCCAGCAGATGGCGGGGGCCGGGGCTAAGCTCCTACGAGCAGTACTTC. It encodes CASRWRGPGLSSYEQYF.

This clone was seen more than once but under ten times. The CDR3 DNA reads TGTGCCAGCACCCCACGGGGGACTAGCGGGGGGGCAAGTCCAGATACGCAGTATTTT. Translated: CASTPRGTSGGASPDTQYF. V and J are TRBV7-9 and TRBJ2-3; 16 bases agree with TRBD2. The CDR3 has 19 amino acids. Germline CDR1 and CDR2: SEHNR and FQNEAQ (reference sequence). V dropped 7 bases and J dropped 4; count of bases not matched to a gene: 14.

J is TRBJ2-5 and V is TRBV5-8, with 8 nucleotides matching TRBD2. The germline gives CDR1 SGHTS, CDR2 YDEGEE. The CDR3 totals 14 residues. Losses at the gene ends were 2 bases for V and 7 bases for J; bases not matched to a gene: 7. Written as DNA, the CDR3 is TGTGCCAGCAGCTTTGGCGGGGGGTTCGTGACCCAGTACTTC. This sequence encodes CASSFGGGFVTQYF.

This chain links TRBV5-6 with TRBJ2-4, with 7 bases matching TRBD1. Trimming at V came to 4 bases and at J to 3 bases, leaving 13 bases not matched to a gene. Germline loops: CDR1 SGHDT, CDR2 YYEEEE. The CDR3 has 17 amino acids. This CDR3 is CASSAVGQSAHKNIQYF. In DNA form, the CDR3 reads TGTGCCAGCAGCGCGGTGGGACAGTCAGCCCACAAAAACATTCAGTACTTC.

The chain is built from TRBV6-5 and TRBJ1-2, with TRBD1 as a possible D gene (6 bases). The germline V and J ends were trimmed by 0 bases and 8 bases, with 13 bases remaining between them. This CDR3 has 14 residues. Germline-derived CDR1 and CDR2 are MNHEY and SVGAGI. The CDR3, as DNA: TGTGCCAGCAGTTACTCTACCCTCCAGGGGGGCTACACCTTC. It is translated as CASSYSTLQGGYTF.

This clone occurred a few times. The chain combines TRBV28 with TRBJ2-1; 8 positions match TRBD1. Per the germline V gene, CDR1 is MDHEN and CDR2 is SYDVKM. This CDR3 region has 14 residues. V lost 7 bases to trimming and J lost 7 bases; unmatched junction nucleotides: 9. CDR3 coding DNA: TGTGCCAGCACGACCCGGGACAGGTTGAATGAGCAGTTCTTC. Amino acid sequence: CASTTRDRLNEQFF.

In its sample, this clone was seen a few times. This sample includes further DNA sequences coding for the same CDR3. This chain links TRBV5-1 with TRBJ2-5, with TRBD1 as a possible D gene (6 bases). Germline loops: CDR1 SGHRS, CDR2 YFSETQ. V dropped 3 bases and J dropped 2 bases, with 11 bases sitting between them. This CDR3 has 14 residues. CDR3 amino acids: CASSSGQPQETQYF. The DNA of the CDR3 is TGCGCCAGCAGCTCAGGACAGCCACAAGAGACCCAGTACTTC. Full variable domain (outside the CDR3, taken from reference TRBV5-1 and TRBJ2-5): KAGVTQTPRYLIKTRGQQVTLSCSPISGHRSVSWYQQTPGQGLQFLFEYFSETQRNKGNFPGRFSGRQFSNSRSEMNVSTLELGDSALYLCASSSGQPQETQYFGPGTRLLVL.

The chain combines TRBV2 with TRBJ1-2; 7 positions match TRBD1. CDR3 length: 15 residues. V lost 2 bases to trimming and J lost 4 bases; unmatched junction nucleotides: 7. The germline gives CDR1 SNHLY, CDR2 FYNNEI. The CDR3 sequence: CASSESVGTVYGYTF. The CDR3, as DNA: TGTGCCAGCAGTGAATCTGTGGGGACAGTCTATGGCTACACCTTC.

The chain carries TRBV28 and TRBJ1-5; TRBD1 agrees at 8 bases. The V segment lost 3 bases and the J segment 6 bases; nucleotides outside the gene matches: 1. The CDR3 sequence is 13 residues long. Germline V gene sequence: CDR1 MDHEN, CDR2 SYDVKM. The CDR3 DNA reads TGTGCCAGCAGTTTGCAGGGGGCTCAGCCCCAGCATTTT. Encoded protein: CASSLQGAQPQHF.

The rearrangement links TRBV10-1 to TRBJ2-1, with 9 bases identical to TRBD2. The CDR3 covers 12 residues. V dropped 9 bases and J dropped 12; count of bases not matched to a gene: 9. The germline gives CDR1 WNHNN, CDR2 SYGVQD (reference sequence). The CDR3 DNA reads as TGCGCCAGGTCTCTAGCGGGGAAGGGGCAGTTCTTC. This translates into CARSLAGKGQFF.

This clone was recorded a few times. The genes are TRBV11-2 and TRBJ2-3; TRBD2 matches 7 bases. The CDR3 has 16 residues. V was clipped by 1 base and J by 3 bases; unmatched bases: 7. The germline V gene encodes CDR1 SGHAT and CDR2 FQNNGV. CDR3 in amino acids: CASSLVGRERTDTQYF. DNA for the CDR3: TGTGCCAGCAGCTTAGTTGGGAGGGAGAGGACAGATACGCAGTATTTT.

The rearrangement links TRBV13 to TRBJ1-2, with 9 positions matching TRBD1. The CDR3 is 15 residues long. Germline CDR1 reads PRHDT; CDR2 reads FYEKMQ (reference sequence). Trimming at V came to 0 bases and at J to 2 bases, leaving 1 base not matched to a gene. DNA for the CDR3: TGTGCCAGCAGCTTAGGAGGGACAGGGAACTATGGCTACACCTTC. Translated: CASSLGGTGNYGYTF.

V gene TRBV18 combines with J gene TRBJ1-5; 8 bases line up with TRBD1. This CDR3 spans 16 amino acids. Losses at the gene ends were 5 bases for V and 4 bases for J; bases not matched to a gene: 10. Germline values: CDR1 KGHSH, CDR2 LQKENI. The CDR3 is CASSEGQGSGNQPQHF. The DNA for the CDR3 is TGTGCCAGCTCAGAAGGACAGGGAAGTGGGAATCAGCCCCAGCATTTT.